Listed below are T cell receptor beta chains from one sample, sequenced in a study of beta chain features in type 1 diabetes. Repertoires were generated with immunoSEQ multiplex PCR, while TCRdb's copy carries only in-frame clones and drops some. Of 200,000 to 250,000 clones in the sample, 11% to 15% were seen once. Sequenced material: naive CD4+ T cells from blood. All receptors derive from a man aged 25 to 40 with type 1 diabetes. The CDR3 runs from the conserved cysteine through the conserved F or W. The order of the fields is clone size, J gene, CDR3 length, D gene, V gene, CDR3 DNA, CDR3 protein. The D gene is left open where the match is weak. Clone sizes are given selectively: once, few, many, or a class where the clone is expanded.

clone_size: few
j_call: TRBJ2-5
cdr3_length: 17
d_call: TRBD2
v_call: TRBV7-9
cdr3_nt: TGTGCCAGCAGCCGCGGGGTAGCGGGGGCCGCACCCGAGACCCAGTACTTC
cdr3_aa: CASSRGVAGAAPETQYF

clone_size: NA
j_call: TRBJ2-1
cdr3_length: 13
d_call: TRBD1
v_call: TRBV29-1
cdr3_nt: TGCAGCGTTGTGGGACAGGGTTACAATGAGCAGTTCTTC
cdr3_aa: CSVVGQGYNEQFF

clone_size: NA
j_call: TRBJ2-1
cdr3_length: 12
d_call: NA
v_call: TRBV27
cdr3_nt: TGTGCCAGCAGTCCTCCTAACAATGAGCAGTTCTTC
cdr3_aa: CASSPPNNEQFF

clone_size: NA
j_call: TRBJ1-5
cdr3_length: 15
d_call: TRBD1
v_call: TRBV7-9
cdr3_nt: TGTGCCAGCAGCCCAACCGGGACAGGCAATCAGCCCCAGCATTTT
cdr3_aa: CASSPTGTGNQPQHF

clone_size: NA
j_call: TRBJ2-1
cdr3_length: 14
d_call: TRBD1
v_call: TRBV11-2
cdr3_nt: TGTGCCAGCAGCTTAGCCAGGGGGCAGAATGAGCAGTTCTTC
cdr3_aa: CASSLARGQNEQFF

clone_size: few
j_call: TRBJ2-2
cdr3_length: 13
d_call: TRBD1
v_call: TRBV5-1
cdr3_nt: TGCGCCAGCGGACAGGGGAACACCGGGGAGCTGTTTTTT
cdr3_aa: CASGQGNTGELFF

clone_size: few
j_call: TRBJ2-7
cdr3_length: 14
d_call: TRBD1
v_call: TRBV9
cdr3_nt: TGTGCCAGCAGCCCCCGACAGGGTAACTACGAGCAGTACTTC
cdr3_aa: CASSPRQGNYEQYF

clone_size: NA
j_call: TRBJ2-5
cdr3_length: 15
d_call: TRBD2
v_call: TRBV5-1
cdr3_nt: TGCGCCAGCAGCTTTGGCGGGGGGGCCTCAGAGACCCAGTACTTC
cdr3_aa: CASSFGGGASETQYF

clone_size: few
j_call: TRBJ1-2
cdr3_length: 13
d_call: TRBD1
v_call: TRBV2
cdr3_nt: TGTGCCAGCAGTCTAGACAGGGATTATGGCTACACCTTC
cdr3_aa: CASSLDRDYGYTF

clone_size: NA
j_call: TRBJ1-2
cdr3_length: 14
d_call: TRBD1
v_call: TRBV5-1
cdr3_nt: TGCGCCAGCAGCTTGGAGACAGGGTTCTATGGCTACACCTTC
cdr3_aa: CASSLETGFYGYTF

clone_size: few
j_call: TRBJ2-1
cdr3_length: 14
d_call: NA
v_call: TRBV28
cdr3_nt: TGTGCCAGCAGCTCAATTACCCGGGAGTTTGAGCAGTTCTTC
cdr3_aa: CASSSITREFEQFF

clone_size: NA
j_call: TRBJ1-1
cdr3_length: 14
d_call: NA
v_call: TRBV10-3
cdr3_nt: TGTGCCATCAGTGACTTGGGCGGGGGCACTGAAGCTTTCTTT
cdr3_aa: CAISDLGGGTEAFF

clone_size: few
j_call: TRBJ2-2
cdr3_length: 17
d_call: NA
v_call: TRBV5-1
cdr3_nt: TGCGCCAGCAGCTTGGTGGTCCTAGCGACCAGCACCGGGGAGCTGTTTTTT
cdr3_aa: CASSLVVLATSTGELFF

clone_size: few
j_call: TRBJ2-7
cdr3_length: 12
d_call: NA
v_call: TRBV9
cdr3_nt: TGTGCCAGCAGCGGGACAGATTACGAGCAGTACTTC
cdr3_aa: CASSGTDYEQYF

clone_size: NA
j_call: TRBJ1-5
cdr3_length: 14
d_call: NA
v_call: TRBV2
cdr3_nt: TGTGCCAGCAGGCAAGGAGGGAGCAATCAGCCCCAGCATTTT
cdr3_aa: CASRQGGSNQPQHF

clone_size: few
j_call: TRBJ2-2
cdr3_length: 19
d_call: TRBD2
v_call: TRBV7-9
cdr3_nt: TGTGCCAGCAGCTCACCCCGGACTAGCGGGAGCTGGGCCACCGGGGAGCTGTTTTTT
cdr3_aa: CASSSPRTSGSWATGELFF

clone_size: NA
j_call: TRBJ2-5
cdr3_length: 13
d_call: NA
v_call: TRBV29-1
cdr3_nt: TGCAGCGTTGATAAACAGCTCGGAGAGACCCAGTACTTC
cdr3_aa: CSVDKQLGETQYF

clone_size: few
j_call: TRBJ2-3
cdr3_length: 15
d_call: NA
v_call: TRBV13
cdr3_nt: TGTGCCAGCAGCCGCCTGTTAGCGCTGACAGATACGCAGTATTTT
cdr3_aa: CASSRLLALTDTQYF

clone_size: few
j_call: TRBJ1-5
cdr3_length: 15
d_call: NA
v_call: TRBV5-1
cdr3_nt: TGCGCCAGCAGCTTGGCGGGGGGTGCCAATCAGCCCCAGCATTTT
cdr3_aa: CASSLAGGANQPQHF

clone_size: NA
j_call: TRBJ2-3
cdr3_length: 14
d_call: TRBD2
v_call: TRBV11-3
cdr3_nt: TGTGCCAGCAGCCCGGGACTAGCGGAAGATACGCAGTATTTT
cdr3_aa: CASSPGLAEDTQYF

clone_size: NA
j_call: TRBJ2-2
cdr3_length: 14
d_call: TRBD1
v_call: TRBV19
cdr3_nt: TGTGCCAGTAGTATTGGACAGGATACCGGGGAGCTGTTTTTT
cdr3_aa: CASSIGQDTGELFF

clone_size: once
j_call: TRBJ1-2
cdr3_length: 15
d_call: NA
v_call: TRBV6-1
cdr3_nt: TGTGCCAGCACGGAGACAGCAGGTTCCGAATATGGCTACACCTTC
cdr3_aa: CASTETAGSEYGYTF

clone_size: NA
j_call: TRBJ2-3
cdr3_length: 16
d_call: TRBD2
v_call: TRBV5-1
cdr3_nt: TGCGCCAGCAGCCCAGGACTAGCGGCTAGCACAGATACGCAGTATTTT
cdr3_aa: CASSPGLAASTDTQYF

clone_size: few
j_call: TRBJ2-7
cdr3_length: 15
d_call: TRBD1
v_call: TRBV28
cdr3_nt: TGTGCCAGCAGTCCCGCCGGGACAGGGTCCTACGAGCAGTACTTC
cdr3_aa: CASSPAGTGSYEQYF

clone_size: few
j_call: TRBJ2-5
cdr3_length: 16
d_call: NA
v_call: TRBV10-2
cdr3_nt: TGCGCCAGCAGCCAAGGGCAGGGAATTGCCCAAGAGACCCAGTACTTC
cdr3_aa: CASSQGQGIAQETQYF

clone_size: NA
j_call: TRBJ1-1
cdr3_length: 15
d_call: NA
v_call: TRBV6-6
cdr3_nt: TGTGCCACCCAGCCAGCCAAGGGAGCGAACACTGAAGCTTTCTTT
cdr3_aa: CATQPAKGANTEAFF

clone_size: few
j_call: TRBJ1-5
cdr3_length: 19
d_call: TRBD1
v_call: TRBV4-1
cdr3_nt: TGCGCCAGCAGCCAAGATAGGAGAGGGACAGTCTACAGTCGGCAGCCCCAGCATTTT
cdr3_aa: CASSQDRRGTVYSRQPQHF

clone_size: NA
j_call: TRBJ1-1
cdr3_length: 11
d_call: NA
v_call: TRBV6-5
cdr3_nt: TGTGCCAGCGGACGGGGGGCTGAAGCTTTCTTT
cdr3_aa: CASGRGAEAFF

clone_size: NA
j_call: TRBJ1-5
cdr3_length: 12
d_call: NA
v_call: TRBV6-5
cdr3_nt: TGTGCCAGCGGCCGACAGGATCAGCCCCAGCATTTT
cdr3_aa: CASGRQDQPQHF

clone_size: few
j_call: TRBJ2-1
cdr3_length: 11
d_call: NA
v_call: TRBV6-6
cdr3_nt: TGTGCCAGCAAGGGAGTCCATGAGCAGTTCTTC
cdr3_aa: CASKGVHEQFF

clone_size: NA
j_call: TRBJ2-5
cdr3_length: 13
d_call: TRBD2
v_call: TRBV10-2
cdr3_nt: TGCGCCAGCGGGCGGGGGGCAGGGGAGACCCAGTACTTC
cdr3_aa: CASGRGAGETQYF

clone_size: NA
j_call: TRBJ2-5
cdr3_length: 13
d_call: NA
v_call: TRBV30
cdr3_nt: TGTGCCTGGAGCACGGGATTCCAAGAGACCCAGTACTTC
cdr3_aa: CAWSTGFQETQYF

clone_size: NA
j_call: TRBJ1-6
cdr3_length: 13
d_call: TRBD1
v_call: TRBV6-1
cdr3_nt: TGTGCCAGCAAGGGACAGGGGAATCCACCCCTCCACTTT
cdr3_aa: CASKGQGNPPLHF

clone_size: NA
j_call: TRBJ2-6
cdr3_length: 18
d_call: NA
v_call: TRBV5-1
cdr3_nt: TGCGCCAGCAGCTCGGACGGGGGAATGAGCTCTGGGGCCAACGTCCTGACTTTC
cdr3_aa: CASSSDGGMSSGANVLTF

clone_size: once
j_call: TRBJ2-3
cdr3_length: 16
d_call: TRBD1
v_call: TRBV18
cdr3_nt: TGTGCCAGCTCACCACGGTCGGGGACAGCCACAGATACGCAGTATTTT
cdr3_aa: CASSPRSGTATDTQYF

clone_size: few
j_call: TRBJ2-1
cdr3_length: 14
d_call: TRBD1
v_call: TRBV10-3
cdr3_nt: TGTGCCATCAGCCCTGGACAGGGCCACAATGAGCAGTTCTTC
cdr3_aa: CAISPGQGHNEQFF

clone_size: NA
j_call: TRBJ2-3
cdr3_length: 16
d_call: NA
v_call: TRBV7-9
cdr3_nt: TGTGCCAGCAGCTTATTACGTTCCACTAGCACAGATACGCAGTATTTT
cdr3_aa: CASSLLRSTSTDTQYF

clone_size: NA
j_call: TRBJ1-2
cdr3_length: 13
d_call: NA
v_call: TRBV11-3
cdr3_nt: TGTGCCAGGCGGGGGAGTGGTAACTATGGCTACACCTTC
cdr3_aa: CARRGSGNYGYTF

clone_size: NA
j_call: TRBJ2-2
cdr3_length: 15
d_call: TRBD1
v_call: TRBV6-5
cdr3_nt: TGTGCCAGCAGTTATGGACAGGCCAAGGGCGGGGAGCTGTTTTTT
cdr3_aa: CASSYGQAKGGELFF

clone_size: few
j_call: TRBJ1-5
cdr3_length: 15
d_call: TRBD1
v_call: TRBV29-1
cdr3_nt: TGCAGCGGGGACAGGGGGTATTGTGGCAATCAGCCCCAGCATTTT
cdr3_aa: CSGDRGYCGNQPQHF

clone_size: NA
j_call: TRBJ2-7
cdr3_length: 13
d_call: TRBD1
v_call: TRBV6-5
cdr3_nt: TGTGCCAGCAGTTTACAGGGGGACAACGAGCAGTACTTC
cdr3_aa: CASSLQGDNEQYF

clone_size: few
j_call: TRBJ2-7
cdr3_length: 14
d_call: TRBD2
v_call: TRBV5-4
cdr3_nt: TGTGCCAGCAGCTTGCAGCGGGGGGCCTACGAGCAGTACTTC
cdr3_aa: CASSLQRGAYEQYF

clone_size: NA
j_call: TRBJ1-1
cdr3_length: 15
d_call: TRBD1
v_call: TRBV6-5
cdr3_nt: TGTGCCAGCAGTTACTCGAACAGGGGGACCACTGAAGCTTTCTTT
cdr3_aa: CASSYSNRGTTEAFF

clone_size: few
j_call: TRBJ1-2
cdr3_length: 12
d_call: NA
v_call: TRBV6-6
cdr3_nt: TGTGCCAGCAGTTACTCCCCGCGGGGCTACACCTTC
cdr3_aa: CASSYSPRGYTF

clone_size: few
j_call: TRBJ2-4
cdr3_length: 16
d_call: NA
v_call: TRBV5-6
cdr3_nt: TGTGCCAGCAGCTTGGCCGGGAATGAAGCCAAAAACATTCAGTACTTC
cdr3_aa: CASSLAGNEAKNIQYF

clone_size: few
j_call: TRBJ2-5
cdr3_length: 15
d_call: TRBD1
v_call: TRBV7-6
cdr3_nt: TGTGCCAGCAGCCTACAATTAGACAGGGGAGAGACCCAGTACTTC
cdr3_aa: CASSLQLDRGETQYF

clone_size: NA
j_call: TRBJ2-2
cdr3_length: 13
d_call: NA
v_call: TRBV11-2
cdr3_nt: TGTGCCAGCAGCCCGCGGGAAGTTGGACGGCTGTTTTTT
cdr3_aa: CASSPREVGRLFF

clone_size: NA
j_call: TRBJ1-4
cdr3_length: 15
d_call: TRBD1
v_call: TRBV11-2
cdr3_nt: TGTGCCAGCAGCAACCGGGACAGGGTCGGTGAAAAACTGTTTTTT
cdr3_aa: CASSNRDRVGEKLFF

clone_size: NA
j_call: TRBJ2-3
cdr3_length: 13
d_call: TRBD1
v_call: TRBV29-1
cdr3_nt: TGCAGCGCCGCGGGACAGGGCGCAGATACGCAGTATTTT
cdr3_aa: CSAAGQGADTQYF

clone_size: NA
j_call: TRBJ1-2
cdr3_length: 15
d_call: NA
v_call: TRBV4-1
cdr3_nt: TGCGCCAGCAGCCAAGGACAGGACGCTAACTATGGCTACACCTTC
cdr3_aa: CASSQGQDANYGYTF

clone_size: NA
j_call: TRBJ2-2
cdr3_length: 15
d_call: NA
v_call: TRBV7-9
cdr3_nt: TGTGCCAGCAGCTTAGACGGAGGACCGGGGGAGGAGCTGTTTTTT
cdr3_aa: CASSLDGGPGEELFF

clone_size: NA
j_call: TRBJ2-7
cdr3_length: 15
d_call: NA
v_call: TRBV5-6
cdr3_nt: TGTGCCAGCAGCTTGGGGCGGGGAGCCTTCAACGAGCAGTACTTC
cdr3_aa: CASSLGRGAFNEQYF

clone_size: NA
j_call: TRBJ2-5
cdr3_length: 13
d_call: NA
v_call: TRBV6-6
cdr3_nt: TGTGCCAGCAGTTACTCGACACAAGAGACCCAGTACTTC
cdr3_aa: CASSYSTQETQYF